The sequence of this T cell receptor beta chain was determined in a study of blood T cell repertoires in COVID-19. Turning to the study itself: Collection of acute and convalescent COVID-19 samples took place in the United States, Italy and Spain. In each case, the material was cDNA or gDNA derived from T cells, B-cell-depleted T cells, or PBMCs.

CDR3 size: 15 residues. Per the original methods: By means of reference gene primer amplification, nucleated cell counts were estimated. Only in-frame clones appear in the TCRdb table, and some are missing; sequencing was by immunoSEQ multiplex PCR. The DNA was the basis for D and trimming; V, J and clone size are from that table. The sample includes more than 200,000 clones, 70% to 90% of them seen just once. Sequenced input: peripheral blood. The rearrangement links TRBV21-1 to TRBJ2-2; no check of the table's D call, TRBD2, against the DNA was made. TRBV21-1 is annotated as a pseudogene. The sequence came from an elderly man with acute or convalescent COVID-19. The CDR3: CASSKGGEPTGELFF. CDR3 in DNA: TGTGCCAGCAGCAAAGGGGGGGAACCCACCGGGGAGCTGTTTTTT.